The clone carrying this T cell receptor (beta chain) appeared a single time. Its antigen is unidentified. Only in-frame clones appear in the TCRdb table, and some are missing; sequencing was by immunoSEQ multiplex PCR. Of approximately 15,000 clones detected, around three quarters appear once; the ten largest clones hold around 4.8%. These data come from a study of somatic mutations in cytotoxic T cells in rheumatoid arthritis. Study details: Using a FACSAria II or Sony SH800, a portion of the V beta antibody-stained T-cell populations were flow-sorted at nearly 100% purity, and among those populations were V beta1+ cells that were then sequenced for TCRB. Overall study results and limits: Slight TRBV07 underrepresentation in rheumatoid arthritis patients went unadjusted for multiple comparisons.

Germline assignment: CDR1 SGHTA and CDR2 FQGNSA. The CDR3 has 18 residues. The V and J ends lost 5 bases and 0 bases respectively, with 20 bases between them. Sequencing used CD8+ T cells sorted from blood. The V and J genes are TRBV7-2 and TRBJ2-1; D not certain. The origin of this receptor is an adult with rheumatoid arthritis. In nucleotides, the CDR3 is TGTGCCAGCAGCGGCGAGCTGACTTTCCATAGCTCCTACAATGAGCAGTTCTTC. It specifies CASSGELTFHSSYNEQFF.